Below, one T cell receptor (beta chain) is given with its context. Its specific antigen is unknown. No base quality values were provided; no much bigger clone lies one nucleotide off. Another Seattle source contributed samples from volunteer blood donors who had recovered from COVID-19. Each collaborating institution followed its own protocols to collect whole blood in K2EDTA tubes. For TCRbeta analysis, collaborator samples were shipped as frozen whole blood, as isolated PBMCs, or as DNA extracted from either sample type. V and J lose 5 bases and 7 bases, and a span of 12 bases separates them. Reading from cysteine to phenylalanine, the CDR3 counts 12 amino acids. CDR3 DNA only is kept here, 36 bases in frame from base 1. According to the germline V gene (reference sequence), CDR1 reads LNHDA and CDR2 reads SQIVND. TCRbeta CDR3 regions were amplified from genomic DNA by means of the immunoSEQ Assay, a bias-controlled multiplex PCR. Per the source publication's procedure: Nucleated cell counts per sample were estimated from amplification of reference gene primers within the assay. Sequence reads were collapsed and filtered to measure the absolute abundance of every unique TCRbeta CDR3 rearrangement. For each sample, productive Simpson clonality was calculated by taking the square root of Simpson's diversity index across productive rearrangements. TCRdb retrieved this table from immuneACCESS and kept in-frame rearrangements only. Not all clones are present; in checked studies, unresolved V genes account for under half, and no reason is known for the remainder. The D gene and trimming were derived from the DNA, and the V and J assignments and clone size from that table. Across this sample there are 200,000 to 250,000 clones, with nearly 90% seen only once. Approximately 12% of the sample is held by the ten biggest clonotypes.

The data originate from a study of blood T cell repertoires in COVID-19 (dated by TCRdb to the early 2020s). Background on the whole study: Collaborator samples came from the United States, Italy and Spain and covered acute and convalescent phases of COVID-19. The prospective study material was composed of cDNA or gDNA derived from T cells, B-cell-depleted T cells, or PBMCs. Subjects who had been exposed to COVID-19, were actively infected with it, or had recovered from it provided the deeply sampled blood TCRbeta repertoires that made up the dataset. The repertoires were made available in a free public database intended to serve as a resource for research on the immune response to SARS-CoV-2. The samples were drawn from the first 160 participants of the ongoing ImmuneRACE study and from 1,254 subjects provided by 6 global collaborators. The sample metadata nearly always contained a de-identified subject ID, COVID-19 status, age in years and sex. Where available, HLA class I and class II types were obtained from metadata supplied by the sample provider rather than from assay-based typing.

Broader findings and caveats from the paper: The quantity of clinical and demographic metadata differed by source and by participant and was supplied without curation.

The chain is made from TRBV19 and TRBJ2-7; a confident D gene designation cannot be given. The clonotype was recovered from a woman aged 18-29 years who had recovered from COVID-19. The sequencing sample was made of peripheral blood. In nucleotides, the sequence is TGTGCCAGTAGTTCCCGAAACCGGGAGCAGTACTTC. Its protein is CASSSRNREQYF.